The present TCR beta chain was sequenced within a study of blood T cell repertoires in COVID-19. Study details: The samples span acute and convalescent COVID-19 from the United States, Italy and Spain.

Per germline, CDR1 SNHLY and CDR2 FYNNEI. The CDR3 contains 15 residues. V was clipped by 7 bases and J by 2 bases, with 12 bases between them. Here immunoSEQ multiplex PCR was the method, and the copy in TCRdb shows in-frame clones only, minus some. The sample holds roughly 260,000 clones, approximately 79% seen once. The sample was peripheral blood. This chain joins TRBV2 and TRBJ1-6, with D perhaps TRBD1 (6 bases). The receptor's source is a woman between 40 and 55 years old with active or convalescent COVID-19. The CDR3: CASKGDLAYNSPLHF. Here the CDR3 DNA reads TGTGCCAGCAAGGGGGATTTGGCCTATAATTCACCCCTCCACTTT.